This TCR beta chain was retrieved from a study of vaccination and CD4 T cells after COVID-19. Treatment reported: approximately nine-day PBMC culture with coronavirus spike peptide pools or control peptides (ViraFEST assay). Prior to the COVID-19 pandemic (2011-2018), the unexposed donor's CD4+ T cells were collected. Germline lookup yields CDR1 SGHVS and CDR2 FNYEAQ. V gave up 1 base and J gave up 0 bases, with 7 bases separating them. The CDR3 runs to 14 residues. Notes on this clonotype: Its antigen is undetermined.

Findings and caveats of the study: Spike mono-reactivity held for 304 of 307 vaccine-specific clones in convalescent patients.

Cultured CD4+ T-cell DNA underwent Oncomine TCR Beta short-read sequencing. Extraction of genomic DNA was performed on cultured CD4+ T cells. TCRdb independently ran MiXCR on the PCR reads; one entry per CDR3 protein. The sample records about 5,900 distinct CDR3 sequences, approximately 35% being singletons. Sequencing used CD4+ T cells from blood, cultured in vitro. The chain is built from TRBV7-6 and TRBJ2-7, with unresolved D. The receptor was derived from a human donor in good health. For the CDR3, the DNA is TGTGCCAGCAGCTTAGGGAGCCCCTCCTACGAGCAGTACTTC. This codes for CASSLGSPSYEQYF.